This is a list of T cell receptor beta chains from one sample in a study of T cells in Graves' hyperthyroidism and ophthalmopathy. Each CDR3 protein gets one entry after TCRdb re-called the multiplex PCR reads with MiXCR. The sample holds hundreds of thousands of distinct CDR3 sequences, around 42% seen once. Material for sequencing was peripheral blood or thyroid tissue (not recorded which). These receptors were collected from a woman between 18 and 29 years old with Graves' hyperthyroidism. CDR3s include the opening cysteine and the closing phenylalanine or tryptophan. D genes are given only for firm matches. Clone size is shown for a subset of rows, as once, few, many or a class of expanded clone.

v_gene	j_gene	d_gene	abundance	CDR3aa	CDR3nt
TRBV7-9	TRBJ1-6	.	.	CASSFGVDSPLHF	TGTGCCAGCAGTTTTGGAGTCGACTCACCCCTCCACTTT
TRBV19	TRBJ1-5	.	.	CASIGWGADQPQHF	TGTGCCAGTATTGGGTGGGGGGCTGATCAGCCCCAGCATTTT
TRBV11-2	TRBJ1-5	TRBD1	.	CASSIDREAYQPQHF	TGTGCCAGCAGCATAGACAGGGAAGCTTATCAGCCCCAGCATTTT
TRBV7-8	TRBJ2-2	TRBD2	once	CASSLLGTSPTGELFF	TGTGCCAGCAGCTTACTGGGGACTAGCCCTACCGGGGAGCTGTTTTTT
TRBV7-2	TRBJ1-2	.	.	CASRGSGDLYTF	TGTGCCAGCAGAGGTTCAGGGGACCTGTACACCTTC
TRBV12-3/TRBV12-4	TRBJ2-5	TRBD1	.	CASGPATGGGLETQYF	TGTGCCAGCGGCCCGGCGACAGGGGGCGGTTTGGAGACCCAGTACTTC
TRBV7-2	TRBJ2-7	.	.	CASSWSSYEQYF	TGTGCCAGCAGCTGGAGCTCCTACGAGCAGTACTTC
TRBV7-3	TRBJ1-1	TRBD1	.	CASSLQGAEVNTEAFF	TGCGCCAGCAGCCTGCAGGGGGCGGAGGTGAACACTGAAGCTTTCTTT
TRBV7-8	TRBJ1-2	.	.	CASTGGYYGYTF	TGTGCCAGCACCGGGGGGTACTATGGCTACACCTTC
TRBV12-3/TRBV12-4	TRBJ2-7	.	.	CASGPGGFFDEQYF	TGTGCCAGCGGGCCCGGGGGCTTCTTCGACGAGCAGTACTTC
TRBV15	TRBJ1-1	.	.	CATSRAGYGTEAFF	TGTGCCACCAGCAGAGCGGGTTATGGCACTGAAGCTTTCTTT
TRBV5-1	TRBJ2-1	TRBD2	.	CASSFSGEGEQFF	TGCGCCAGCAGCTTTAGCGGGGAGGGCGAGCAGTTCTTC
TRBV19	TRBJ1-1	.	many	CASSLGTMNTEAFF	TGTGCCAGTAGTTTAGGCACGATGAACACTGAAGCTTTCTTT
TRBV7-9	TRBJ2-5	.	many	CASSRATQGGETQYF	TGTGCCAGCAGCCGTGCCACACAGGGAGGCGAGACCCAGTACTTC
TRBV9	TRBJ2-7	.	.	CASSVGDAYEQYF	TGTGCCAGCAGCGTAGGGGACGCCTACGAGCAGTACTTC
TRBV7-9	TRBJ2-2	TRBD2	few	CASRDLAGDFTGELFF	TGTGCCAGCAGGGATTTGGCGGGAGATTTTACCGGGGAGCTGTTTTTT
TRBV7-9	TRBJ1-5	.	.	CASSQGRFSNQPQHF	TGCGCCAGCAGCCAGGGAAGGTTTAGCAATCAGCCCCAGCATTTT
TRBV7-8	TRBJ2-7	TRBD2	.	CASSSGTTLSYEQYF	TGTGCCAGCAGTTCCGGGACTACCCTCTCCTACGAGCAGTACTTC
TRBV19	TRBJ2-7	TRBD2	.	CASSIVAGAYEQYF	TGTGCCAGTAGTATAGTGGCGGGAGCCTACGAGCAGTACTTC
TRBV2	TRBJ1-6	.	many	CASSVQGRRGNSPLHF	TGTGCCAGCAGCGTACAGGGAAGGAGAGGGAATTCACCCCTCCACTTT
TRBV29-1	TRBJ1-2	.	.	CSVDRGGHTF	TGCAGCGTTGACCGCGGAGGCCACACCTTC
TRBV20-1	TRBJ1-2	.	.	CSARESVDFYGYTF	TGCAGTGCTAGAGAATCGGTAGACTTCTATGGCTACACCTTC
TRBV24-1	TRBJ1-2	.	.	CATSDARTGVFGYGYTF	TGTGCCACCAGTGATGCTAGGACCGGGGTCTTCGGTTATGGCTACACCTTC
TRBV7-9	TRBJ2-5	TRBD2	few	CASSTGGGAKETQYF	TGTGCCAGCAGCACCGGGGGGGGGGCGAAGGAGACCCAGTACTTC
TRBV7-9	TRBJ1-1	.	few	CASSLRSPGSTEAFF	TGTGCCAGCAGCTTAAGGTCCCCAGGGAGCACTGAAGCTTTCTTT
TRBV24-1	TRBJ1-2	.	few	CATSETGVFGYGYTF	TGTGCCACCAGTGAGACCGGGGTCTTCGGTTATGGCTACACCTTC
TRBV25-1	TRBJ1-6	.	few	CASRLRTWGPGLDSPLHF	TGTGCCAGCAGGCTCCGAACGTGGGGGCCGGGCCTGGATTCACCCCTCCACTTT
TRBV6-5	TRBJ1-2	TRBD1	few	CASRDRDEGYTF	TGTGCCAGCAGGGACAGGGATGAAGGCTACACCTTC
TRBV14	TRBJ2-5	.	few	CASSQDWGRGFQETQYF	TGTGCCAGCAGCCAAGATTGGGGGCGGGGGTTCCAAGAGACCCAGTACTTC
TRBV7-2	TRBJ2-1	.	.	CASAMGNEQFF	TGTGCCAGTGCAATGGGAAATGAGCAGTTCTTC
TRBV29-1	TRBJ2-7	.	.	CSVRSGGEQYF	TGCAGCGTCCGAAGTGGGGGCGAGCAGTACTTC
TRBV7-8	TRBJ1-5	.	once	CASSPPVGGGREQPQHF	TGTGCCAGCAGCCCTCCGGTTGGCGGGGGGCGCGAACAGCCCCAGCATTTT
TRBV2	TRBJ2-7	.	.	CASSVIQGNYEQYF	TGTGCCAGCAGCGTTATACAGGGTAACTACGAGCAGTACTTC
TRBV29-1	TRBJ2-7	.	many	CSVAGSYEQYF	TGCAGCGTTGCGGGGTCCTACGAGCAGTACTTC
TRBV10-3	TRBJ1-5	.	.	CAASSSDSNQPQHF	TGTGCCGCCAGCAGCTCGGACTCCAATCAGCCCCAGCATTTT
TRBV20-1	TRBJ1-4	.	.	CSAIPGSNEKLFF	TGCAGTGCTATCCCCGGGAGCAATGAAAAACTGTTTTTT
TRBV12-3/TRBV12-4	TRBJ1-1	.	few	CASSPPVNAEAFF	TGTGCCAGCAGTCCCCCAGTTAATGCTGAAGCTTTCTTT
TRBV2	TRBJ1-6	TRBD1	.	CASSLSSGGRNSPLHF	TGTGCCAGCAGTTTATCTTCAGGGGGAAGGAATTCACCCCTCCACTTT
TRBV15	TRBJ1-2	TRBD1	once	CATRDRVLYYGYTF	TGTGCCACCAGGGACAGGGTATTATACTATGGCTACACCTTC
TRBV11-1	TRBJ1-1	.	.	CASSQDLSLGFEAFF	TGTGCCAGCAGCCAAGATCTCAGTTTGGGCTTTGAAGCTTTCTTT
TRBV24-1	TRBJ2-6	TRBD1	many	CATRDAGGSGANVLTF	TGTGCCACCAGAGACGCAGGGGGCTCTGGGGCCAACGTCCTGACTTTC
TRBV12-3/TRBV12-4	TRBJ1-1	.	few	CASSYSRERREAFF	TGTGCCAGCAGTTACAGCAGGGAGCGCCGAGAAGCTTTCTTT
TRBV5-1	TRBJ1-1	.	.	CASSSLNSNTEAFF	TGCGCCAGCAGCTCCCTGAATAGCAACACTGAAGCTTTCTTT
TRBV20-1	TRBJ2-7	TRBD1	.	CSAKDRFSYEQYF	TGCAGTGCTAAGGACAGGTTCTCCTACGAGCAGTACTTC
TRBV24-1	TRBJ2-5	.	.	CASSITDGPQETQYF	TGCGCCAGCAGCATCACGGACGGACCCCAAGAGACCCAGTACTTC
TRBV9	TRBJ1-1	.	once	CASGVVPGMNTEAFF	TGTGCCAGCGGCGTAGTTCCAGGGATGAACACTGAAGCTTTCTTT
TRBV20-1	TRBJ2-5	.	few	CSARDPRHQETQYF	TGCAGTGCTAGAGATCCTCGCCATCAAGAGACCCAGTACTTC
TRBV24-1	TRBJ1-5	.	.	CATSDTGTSNQPQHF	TGTGCCACCAGTGACACCGGGACTAGCAATCAGCCCCAGCATTTT
TRBV7-9	TRBJ2-5	TRBD2	many	CASSSGTSGRETQYF	TGTGCTAGCAGCTCCGGGACTAGCGGGAGAGAGACCCAGTACTTC
TRBV5-5	TRBJ2-7	.	few	CASSLLGPSEQYF	TGTGCCAGCAGCTTGTTGGGACCCTCCGAGCAGTACTTC
TRBV9	TRBJ2-7	TRBD2	.	CASSPLSGRDTEQYF	TGTGCCAGCAGCCCCCTTAGCGGGAGGGACACCGAGCAGTACTTC
TRBV7-9	TRBJ2-7	TRBD2	.	CASSGPKPWGGFNEQYF	TGTGCCAGCAGCGGACCAAAACCGTGGGGGGGTTTCAACGAGCAGTACTTC
TRBV29-1	TRBJ1-1	TRBD1	many	CSVVGGVWTEAFF	TGCAGCGTTGTAGGGGGCGTTTGGACTGAAGCTTTCTTT